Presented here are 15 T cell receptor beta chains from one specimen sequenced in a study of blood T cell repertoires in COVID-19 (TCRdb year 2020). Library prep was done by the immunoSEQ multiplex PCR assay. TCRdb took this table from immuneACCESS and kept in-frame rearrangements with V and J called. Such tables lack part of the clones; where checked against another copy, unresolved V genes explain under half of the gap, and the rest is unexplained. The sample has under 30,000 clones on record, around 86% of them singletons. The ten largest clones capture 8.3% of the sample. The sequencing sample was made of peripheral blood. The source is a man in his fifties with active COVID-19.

The CDR3: CAISDRGKGDEQFF. The CDR3 bases are TGTGCCATCAGTGATAGGGGGAAGGGTGATGAGCAGTTCTTC. This rearrangement joins TRBV10-3 to TRBJ2-1; the D gene is possibly TRBD1 (6 bases). The V gene's germline CDR1 is ENHRY and CDR2 SYGVKD. Between the trimmed V and J ends, which lost 3 bases and 8 bases, there was a span of 14 bases. The CDR3 runs to 14 residues.

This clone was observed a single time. CDR3 DNA: TGCGCCAGCAGCTTGCAGGTAGGCACCTACGAGCAGTACTTC. It is translated as CASSLQVGTYEQYF. This chain connects TRBV5-1 to TRBJ2-7; D remains unclear. Between the trimmed V and J ends, which lost 1 base and 2 bases, there was a span of 10 bases. Germline V gene lookup returns CDR1 SGHRS and CDR2 YFSETQ. This CDR3 spans 14 amino acids.

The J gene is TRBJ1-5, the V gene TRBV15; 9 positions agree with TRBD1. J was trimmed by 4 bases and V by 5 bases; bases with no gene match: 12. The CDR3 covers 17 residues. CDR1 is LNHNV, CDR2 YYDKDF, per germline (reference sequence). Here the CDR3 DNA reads TGTGCCACCAGCGCCCACCGGGACAGGGTACAAAATCAGCCCCAGCATTTT. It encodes CATSAHRDRVQNQPQHF.

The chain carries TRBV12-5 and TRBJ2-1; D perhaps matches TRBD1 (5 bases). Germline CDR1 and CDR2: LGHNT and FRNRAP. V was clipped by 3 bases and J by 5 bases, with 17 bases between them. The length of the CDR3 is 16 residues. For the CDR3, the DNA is TGTGCTAGTGGTTTCGGTACGCTGACAGCCGACAATGAGCAGTTCTTC. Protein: CASGFGTLTADNEQFF.

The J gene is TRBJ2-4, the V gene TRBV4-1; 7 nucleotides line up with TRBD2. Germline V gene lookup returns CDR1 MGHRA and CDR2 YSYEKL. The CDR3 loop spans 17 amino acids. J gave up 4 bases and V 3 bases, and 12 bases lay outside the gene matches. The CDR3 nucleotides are TGCGCCAGCAGCCATCAGCAACTCAGGGAGGGGAAAAACATTCAGTACTTC. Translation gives CASSHQQLREGKNIQYF.

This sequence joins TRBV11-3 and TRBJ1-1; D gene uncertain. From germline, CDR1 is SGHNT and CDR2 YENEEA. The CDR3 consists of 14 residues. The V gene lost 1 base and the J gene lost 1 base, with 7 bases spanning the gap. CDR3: CASSLGTENTEAFF. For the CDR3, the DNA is TGTGCCAGCAGCTTAGGGACTGAGAACACTGAAGCTTTCTTT.

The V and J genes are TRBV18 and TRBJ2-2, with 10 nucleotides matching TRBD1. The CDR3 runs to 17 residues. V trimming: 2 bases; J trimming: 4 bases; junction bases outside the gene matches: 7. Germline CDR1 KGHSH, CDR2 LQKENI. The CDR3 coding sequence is TGTGCCAGCTCACCAAGGGAACGGACAGGGGGCACCGGGGAGCTGTTTTTT. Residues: CASSPRERTGGTGELFF.

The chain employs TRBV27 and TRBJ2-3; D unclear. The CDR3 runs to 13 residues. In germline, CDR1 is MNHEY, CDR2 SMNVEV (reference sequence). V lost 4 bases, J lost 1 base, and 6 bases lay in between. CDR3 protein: CASSWSGTDTQYF. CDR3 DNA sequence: TGTGCCAGCAGTTGGAGCGGCACAGATACGCAGTATTTT.

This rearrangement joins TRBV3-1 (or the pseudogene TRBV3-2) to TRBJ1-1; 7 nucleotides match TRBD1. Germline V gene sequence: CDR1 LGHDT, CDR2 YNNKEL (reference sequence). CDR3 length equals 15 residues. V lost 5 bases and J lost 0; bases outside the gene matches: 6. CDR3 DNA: TGTGCCAGCAGCAAAACAGGGGCGATGAACACTGAAGCTTTCTTT. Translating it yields CASSKTGAMNTEAFF.

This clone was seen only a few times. CDR3 coding DNA: TGTGCCAGCAGTCAACCCCGGGACAGGGACTACGAGCAGTACGTC. It is translated as CASSQPRDRDYEQYV. J is TRBJ2-7 and V is TRBV6-2 or TRBV6-3; 9 positions agree with TRBD1. CDR3 length: 15 amino acids. Germline V gives CDR1 MNHEY, CDR2 SVGEGT. The V gene end was trimmed by 5 bases and the J gene end by 3 bases; junction bases not matched to a gene: 8.

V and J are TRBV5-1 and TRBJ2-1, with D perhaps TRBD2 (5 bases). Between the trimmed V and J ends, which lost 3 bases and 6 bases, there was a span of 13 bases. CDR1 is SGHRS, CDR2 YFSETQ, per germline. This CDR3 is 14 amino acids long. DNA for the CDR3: TGCGCCAGCAGCTGGCTAGAGGGTGGCAATGAGCAGTTCTTC. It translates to CASSWLEGGNEQFF.

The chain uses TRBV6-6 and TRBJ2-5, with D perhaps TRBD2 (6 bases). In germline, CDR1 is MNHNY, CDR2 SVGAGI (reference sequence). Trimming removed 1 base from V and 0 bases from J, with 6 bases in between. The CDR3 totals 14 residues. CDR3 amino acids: CASSYWRDQETQYF. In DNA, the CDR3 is TGTGCCAGCAGTTACTGGAGGGACCAAGAGACCCAGTACTTC.

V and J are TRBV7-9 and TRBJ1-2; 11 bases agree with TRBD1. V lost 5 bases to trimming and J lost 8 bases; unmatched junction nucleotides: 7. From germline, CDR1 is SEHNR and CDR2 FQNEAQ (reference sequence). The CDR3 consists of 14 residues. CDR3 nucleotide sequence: TGTGCCAGCAGCAGAGGACAGGGGGCGCGGGGCTACACCTTC. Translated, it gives CASSRGQGARGYTF.

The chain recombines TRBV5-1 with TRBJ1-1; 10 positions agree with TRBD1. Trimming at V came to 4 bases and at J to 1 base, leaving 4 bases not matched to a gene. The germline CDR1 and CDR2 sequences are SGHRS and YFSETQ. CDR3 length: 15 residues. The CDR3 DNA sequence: TGCGCCAGCAGCCAAAGGGACAGGGGGAACACTGAAGCTTTCTTT. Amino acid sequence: CASSQRDRGNTEAFF.

CDR3 loop: CASSVGSGTNEQFF. The CDR3 nucleotides read TGTGCCAGCAGCGTAGGGAGCGGCACCAATGAGCAGTTCTTC. V usage is TRBV9 and J usage is TRBJ2-1, with D tentatively TRBD2 (5 bases). Germline CDR1 and CDR2: SGDLS and YYNGEE. V lost 0 bases and J lost 6, with 10 bases in between. This CDR3 has 14 amino acids.